The 20 T cell receptor beta chains presented below share a single source sample, sequenced in a study of chemoradiotherapy in HPV16-positive cancers (dated by TCRdb to 2021 to 2024). Libraries came from the immunoSEQ multiplex PCR assay. TCRdb obtained this table from immuneACCESS and retained in-frame rearrangements with V and J assigned. These tables miss some clones; where compared with another copy, unresolved V genes account for less than half of the shortfall, and the remainder is unexplained. This sample has over a thousand clones in its table, and more than 75% of those were observed once. Under 14% of the sample is taken by the ten largest. The sequencing used tumor tissue, collected from a patient who underwent chemoradiotherapy. These receptors originate from a human donor with HPV-associated anogenital cancer.

Relative to its sample, this clone is hyperexpanded (1% or more). The chain has TRBV13 and TRBJ2-7; TRBD1 matches at 7 bases. After removal of 8 bases from V and 0 bases from J, the junction contained 10 bases not matched to a gene. The CDR3 is made up of 15 amino acids. Germline CDR1 PRHDT, CDR2 FYEKMQ (reference sequence). CDR3 protein: CASLHRGGDSYEQYF. The CDR3 nucleotides read TGTGCCAGCCTTCATCGAGGGGGCGACTCCTACGAGCAGTACTTC.

This clone was seen a single time. This sequence joins TRBV9 and TRBJ1-3; 9 bases match TRBD1. The ends lost 3 bases at V and 8 bases at J; junction bases unmatched: 6. This CDR3 spans 14 amino acids. CDR1 and CDR2 from the germline V gene are SGDLS and YYNGEE. CDR3 DNA: TGTGCCAGCAGCGCCTTAGACAGGGGGGACACCATATATTTT. Translated, it gives CASSALDRGDTIYF.

The chain links TRBV5-4 to TRBJ2-7; 7 nucleotides match TRBD1. CDR3 length: 15 residues. Germline CDR1 and CDR2: SGHNT and YYREEE (reference sequence). With V trimmed by 2 bases and J by 0 bases, 5 bases remained unmatched. The CDR3 protein is CASSFSTGSSYEQYF. The DNA for the CDR3 is TGTGCCAGCAGCTTTTCGACAGGGAGCTCCTACGAGCAGTACTTC.

This clone appeared once. The V and J genes are TRBV18 and TRBJ1-1; no firm D call. Trimming removed 3 bases from V and 11 bases from J, with 19 bases in between. The CDR3 has 14 amino acids. CDR1 is KGHSH and CDR2 is LQKENI in the germline V gene. The CDR3 DNA reads TGTGCCAGCTCACCGCCGACCTCTCAGGAATTCGCTTTCTTT. Amino acids: CASSPPTSQEFAFF.

The chain links TRBV7-6 to TRBJ1-5; D is unclear. Germline V gene lookup returns CDR1 SGHVS and CDR2 FNYEAQ. The V end was cut by 5 bases, the J end by 3 bases, with 11 bases between. This CDR3 has 14 amino acids. CDR3 nucleotide sequence: TGTGCCAGCAGCGGCCCGGGTCCCAATCAGCCCCAGCATTTT. Translating gives CASSGPGPNQPQHF. Combining the CDR3 with reference TRBV7-6 and TRBJ1-5 gives the whole variable domain GAGVSQSPRYKVTKRGQDVALRCDPISGHVSLYWYRQALGQGPEFLTYFNYEAQQDKSGLPNDRFSAERPEGSISTLTIQRTEQRDSAMYRCASSGPGPNQPQHFGDGTRLSIL.

The V call is TRBV18, the J call TRBJ2-5; D ambiguous. Trimming took off 2 bases at V and 1 base at J, with 8 bases between the two ends. The germline CDR1 and CDR2 sequences are KGHSH and LQKENI. CDR3 size: 14 residues. CDR3 sequence (DNA): TGTGCCAGCTCACCATTGGTGGGCCAAGAGACCCAGTACTTC. Residues: CASSPLVGQETQYF.

The J gene is TRBJ1-4, the V gene TRBV5-1, with 7 nucleotides matching TRBD1. The CDR3 is 15 amino acids. V dropped 5 bases and J dropped 4; count of bases not matched to a gene: 8. Germline values: CDR1 SGHRS, CDR2 YFSETQ. CDR3: CASRSGTDHNEKLFF. The CDR3 DNA reads TGCGCCAGCAGATCGGGGACAGACCATAATGAAAAACTGTTTTTT.

The rearrangement uses TRBV18 and TRBJ1-2; D is ambiguous. Trimming removed 5 bases from V and 2 bases from J, with 9 bases in between. Looked up from germline, CDR1 is KGHSH and CDR2 is LQKENI. The CDR3 has 13 residues. CDR3 protein: CASSAESNYGYTF. The CDR3 region has the DNA TGTGCCAGCTCAGCCGAGAGCAACTATGGCTACACCTTC.

V gene TRBV15 combines with J gene TRBJ1-1; D ambiguous. CDR1 is LNHNV and CDR2 is YYDKDF in the germline V gene (reference sequence). This CDR3 has 15 amino acids. The V gene lost 1 base and the J gene lost 4 bases, with 13 bases spanning the gap. CDR3 DNA sequence: TGTGCCACCAGCAGAGGACGGATCCTCTCCACTGAAGCTTTCTTT. It encodes CATSRGRILSTEAFF.

This chain connects TRBV7-6 to TRBJ2-2; D remains unclear. The V end lost 5 bases, the J end lost 0 bases, and 7 bases lay between the germline ends. Germline CDR1 and CDR2: SGHVS and FNYEAQ. The CDR3 totals 14 residues. DNA of the CDR3: TGTGCCAGCAGCCTTTTCTCGAACACCGGGGAGCTGTTTTTT. It encodes CASSLFSNTGELFF.

This chain connects TRBV11-2 to TRBJ2-7; TRBD1 might be the D (6 bases). Germline V gene sequence: CDR1 SGHAT, CDR2 FQNNGV. The CDR3 runs 14 residues. Trimming stripped 5 bases from V and 4 bases from J, with 15 bases between. CDR3 loop: CASSLNTGPYEQYF. CDR3 coding DNA: TGTGCCAGCAGCCTGAACACAGGGCCGTACGAGCAGTACTTC.

The chain recombines TRBV6-4 with TRBJ2-2; D possibly matches TRBD1 or TRBD2 (5 bases each). This CDR3 contains 16 residues. CDR1 MRHNA and CDR2 SNTAGT come from the germline V gene. V was cut by 0 bases and J by 2 bases, with 10 bases left in between. CDR3 DNA: TGTGCCAGCAGTGACTCTCCCGGGGCCAACACCGGGGAGCTGTTTTTT. Translation: CASSDSPGANTGELFF.

The rearrangement joins TRBV13 to TRBJ1-5, with 8 bases fitting TRBD1. CDR1 and CDR2 from the germline V gene are PRHDT and FYEKMQ (reference sequence). This CDR3 is 13 amino acids long. Unmatched junction bases numbered 8, after V lost 7 bases and J lost 9 bases. The DNA for the CDR3 is TGTGCCAGCACGCCGGGACAGGTAGGGCCCCAGCATTTT. Translating it yields CASTPGQVGPQHF.

V usage is TRBV2 and J usage is TRBJ1-4; the D is unclear. The CDR3 sequence is 16 residues long. Looked up from germline, CDR1 is SNHLY and CDR2 is FYNNEI. V was shortened by 3 bases and J by 3 bases, with 14 bases between the two germline ends. This CDR3 reads CASSENGRLSNEKLFF. CDR3 nucleotide sequence: TGTGCCAGCAGTGAGAACGGACGCTTATCTAATGAAAAACTGTTTTTT.

This sequence joins TRBV18 and TRBJ2-2, with D hard to call. The CDR3 extends over 15 amino acids. Trimming took 4 bases from V and 0 from J, leaving 9 bases between them. The germline gives CDR1 KGHSH, CDR2 LQKENI. CDR3 sequence (DNA): TGTGCCAGCTCACTTGGATCCACGAACACCGGGGAGCTGTTTTTT. The encoded protein is CASSLGSTNTGELFF.

The chain uses TRBV4-3 and TRBJ2-3; D is uncertain. Germline V gene data show CDR1 as LGHNA and CDR2 as YSLEER. Trimming pared 3 bases from V and 0 bases from J, leaving 7 bases between. The CDR3 length is 14 residues. CDR3 region: CASSQKPSTDTQYF. CDR3 nucleotide sequence: TGCGCCAGCAGCCAGAAGCCAAGCACAGATACGCAGTATTTT.

This sequence joins TRBV14 and TRBJ2-3, with D possibly TRBD1 on 5 matching bases. This CDR3 has 16 amino acids. Germline V CDR1 and CDR2: SGHDN, FVKESK. The V gene lost 2 bases and the J gene lost 1 base, with 13 bases spanning the gap. CDR3 nucleotides: TGTGCCAGCAGCCAATATGCGGACACGCGCACAGATACGCAGTATTTT. This sequence encodes CASSQYADTRTDTQYF.

CDR3 DNA: TGTGCCAGCAGCTTAGCAGGTAACAATGAGCAGTTCTTC. Translated: CASSLAGNNEQFF. The J gene is TRBJ2-1, the V gene TRBV7-8; D unclear. This CDR3 contains 13 residues. CDR1 and CDR2 from the germline V gene are SGHVS and FQNEAQ. V was clipped by 0 bases and J by 5 bases, with 5 bases between them.

This clone was detected only a few times. The chain joins TRBV2 to TRBJ1-5; a weak D match, TRBD1 (5 bases). The CDR3 covers 13 residues. CDR1 and CDR2 (germline): SNHLY, FYNNEI. The germline V and J ends were trimmed by 4 bases and 3 bases, with 7 bases remaining between them. DNA of the CDR3: TGTGCCAGCAGTGCAGGGTTCAATCAGCCCCAGCATTTT. Protein: CASSAGFNQPQHF.

This chain connects TRBV9 to TRBJ2-3; D is ambiguous. V lost 1 base and J 1 base, leaving 4 bases between the germline ends. CDR1 and CDR2 (germline): SGDLS, YYNGEE. The length of the CDR3 is 13 residues. The CDR3: CASSVQGTDTQYF. The CDR3 DNA reads TGTGCCAGCAGCGTACAGGGCACAGATACGCAGTATTTT.